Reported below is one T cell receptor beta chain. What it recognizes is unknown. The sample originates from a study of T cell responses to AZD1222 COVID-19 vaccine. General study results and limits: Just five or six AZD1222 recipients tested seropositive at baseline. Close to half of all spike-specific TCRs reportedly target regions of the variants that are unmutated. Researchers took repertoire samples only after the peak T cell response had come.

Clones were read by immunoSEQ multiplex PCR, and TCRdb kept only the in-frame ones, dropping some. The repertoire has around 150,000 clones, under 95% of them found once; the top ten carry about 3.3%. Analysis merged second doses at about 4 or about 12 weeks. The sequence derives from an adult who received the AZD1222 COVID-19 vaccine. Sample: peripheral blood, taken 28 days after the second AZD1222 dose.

In DNA, the CDR3 is TGTGCCTGGAGTCCCATTTATACGCTAAGCGGAGCTTTCTTT. This codes for CAWSPIYTLSGAFF. The chain links TRBV30 to TRBJ1-1; no reliable D call. V lost 2 bases and J lost 10, with 20 bases in between. CDR1 and CDR2 from the germline V gene are GTSNPN and SVGIG (reference sequence). The CDR3 consists of 14 residues.